This note documents a single TCR beta chain sequence. Its antigen is not identified. PCR employed 60 Vbeta and 13 Jbeta primers. Libraries were prepared by immunoSEQ multiplex PCR; TCRdb keeps only in-frame clonotypes and omits some of them. The sample holds about 150,000 clones; approximately 65% are singletons and the top ten take under 7.5%. These data come from a study of cytomegalovirus exposure and HLA in healthy donors. The study's findings and limits: TCR beta chain V- and J-gene trimming was linked, in a later analysis, to a missense variant in DCLRE1C.

The length of the CDR3 is 14 residues. Germline V gene data show CDR1 as LNHDA and CDR2 as SQIVND (reference sequence). V was cut by 3 bases and J by 8 bases, with 16 bases left in between. The V gene is TRBV19, the J gene TRBJ1-1; D ambiguous. Sequenced: PBMCs. The source of this sequence is a woman aged 60-75 years in good health and CMV-seronegative. This CDR3 reads CASSILGGSTEAFF. The DNA of the CDR3 is TGTGCCAGTAGTATCCTAGGCGGGAGTACAGAAGCTTTCTTT.